One and the same sample provided the 18 T cell receptor beta chains below, sequenced in a study of T cells in Graves' hyperthyroidism and ophthalmopathy. Researchers amplified the TCR beta CDR3 regions from RNA transcripts. The HTBI primer set was used in a first-round RT-PCR of the TCR CDR3. TCRdb independently ran MiXCR on the multiplex PCR reads; one entry per CDR3 protein. Of under 350,000 distinct CDR3 sequences listed, 15% to 20% are singletons. Input material: blood. Source of these receptors: a woman aged 50 to 65 with Graves' hyperthyroidism.

The chain recombines TRBV4-1 with TRBJ2-1; the D gene is possibly TRBD2 (6 bases). The CDR3 contains 16 residues. Trimming shortened V by 5 bases and J by 0 bases, and 14 bases separated the two germline ends. Germline V gene sequence: CDR1 MGHRA, CDR2 YSYEKL. This CDR3 reads CASSWRGSGSYNEQFF. The CDR3 DNA sequence: TGCGCCAGCAGCTGGAGGGGTAGCGGCTCCTACAATGAGCAGTTCTTC.

This clonotype was counted many times. V usage is TRBV11-2 and J usage is TRBJ2-7; D tentatively fits TRBD1 or TRBD2 (5 bases each). The CDR3 loop spans 15 amino acids. Per the germline V gene, CDR1 is SGHAT and CDR2 is FQNNGV. V lost 5 bases, J lost 3 bases, and 17 bases lay in between. This chain's CDR3 is CASSQNRGGHYEQYF. The DNA for the CDR3 is TGTGCCAGCAGCCAAAACCGGGGCGGCCACTACGAGCAGTACTTC.

This clonotype was seen a few times. The V and J genes are TRBV5-1 and TRBJ2-5, with D perhaps TRBD1 (5 bases). The V end lost 0 bases, the J end lost 2 bases, and 8 bases lay between the germline ends. The V gene's germline CDR1 is SGHRS and CDR2 YFSETQ. The CDR3 consists of 14 residues. The CDR3 protein is CASSLVDRQETQYF. DNA of the CDR3: TGCGCCAGCAGCTTGGTCGACAGACAAGAGACCCAGTACTTC.

The chain employs TRBV6-1 and TRBJ1-2, with D possibly TRBD1 on 5 matching bases. This CDR3 spans 14 amino acids. The V end lost 6 bases, the J end lost 5 bases, and 16 bases lay between the germline ends. CDR1 MNHNS and CDR2 SASEGT come from the germline V gene. The CDR3 sequence is CASSPGTSGYGYTF. The CDR3 bases are TGTGCCAGCAGCCCAGGGACCTCAGGTTATGGCTACACCTTC.

In this sample, this clonotype turned up many times. For the CDR3, the DNA is TGTGCCAGCAGCTTAGGGGGGGGGACAGTCACAGATACGCAGTATTTT. Encoded protein: CASSLGGGTVTDTQYF. The chain joins TRBV7-8 to TRBJ2-3; either TRBD1 or TRBD2 may supply D (7 bases each). Trimming cost V 1 base and J 2 bases, with 13 bases left between them. This CDR3 has 16 residues. Germline CDR1 SGHVS, CDR2 FQNEAQ.

In its sample, this clonotype was seen many times. This chain joins TRBV3-1 and TRBJ1-1, with a tentative D call TRBD1 (6 bases). V was trimmed by 4 bases and J by 5 bases, leaving 14 bases between them. The CDR3 totals 14 residues. Per germline, CDR1 LGHDT and CDR2 YNNKEL (reference sequence). CDR3 sequence (DNA): TGTGCCAGCAGCCTATCAGGGGAGGAGACTGAAGCTTTCTTT. The encoded protein is CASSLSGEETEAFF. Using reference TRBV3-1 and TRBJ1-1 for the parts outside the CDR3, the full variable domain is DTAVSQTPKYLVTQMGNDKSIKCEQNLGHDTMYWYKQDSKKFLKIMFSYNNKELIINETVPNRFSPKSPDKAHLNLHINSLELGDSAVYFCASSLSGEETEAFFGQGTRLTVV.

This clonotype has a handful of counts. This may come from a read error, since a much larger clone is one base off. This rearrangement joins TRBV30 to TRBJ1-4, with TRBD1 as a possible D gene (5 bases). Trimming left V 5 bases short and J 8 bases short, with 18 bases between. Germline CDR1 GTSNPN, CDR2 SVGIG (reference sequence). The CDR3 covers 14 residues. The CDR3 sequence is CAWGAPGVEEKLFF. The CDR3 DNA reads TGTGCCTGGGGCGCTCCGGGGGTAGAAGAAAAACTGTTTTTT.

This sequence joins TRBV5-5 and TRBJ2-1; 8 positions agree with TRBD1. With 4 bases clipped from V and 8 bases from J, the junction kept 11 bases outside the gene matches. From germline, CDR1 is SGHKS and CDR2 YYEKEE (reference sequence). This CDR3 spans 15 amino acids. The CDR3 DNA reads as TGTGCCAGCAGCCCTCGGACAGGGATGATCGATGAGCAGTTCTTC. Residues: CASSPRTGMIDEQFF.

Regarding this clonotype: The junction shows a germline mismatch at one end, possibly a read error. This chain links TRBV13 with TRBJ2-7, with D maybe TRBD2 (5 bases). There are 13 residues in the CDR3. Germline CDR1 PRHDT, CDR2 FYEKMQ (reference sequence). CDR3 sequence reads: CASSLTRGYEQYF. The CDR3 nucleotides read TGCGCCAGCAGCCTGACCCGGGGTTACGAGCAGTACTTC.

This clonotype was seen a handful of times. This chain connects TRBV5-1 to TRBJ2-5; 8 nucleotides align to TRBD2. V was clipped by 3 bases and J by 4 bases; unmatched bases: 11. Germline CDR1 reads SGHRS; CDR2 reads YFSETQ. The CDR3 has 16 amino acids. CDR3 in amino acids: CASSSQAGVPGETQYF. In nucleotides, the CDR3 is TGCGCCAGCAGCTCCCAAGCGGGGGTACCGGGAGAGACCCAGTACTTC.

This clonotype was recorded many times. This may arise from a read error, as a much more abundant clone is one base away. The chain employs TRBV20-1 and TRBJ2-7, with 7 bases fitting TRBD2. Germline values: CDR1 DFQATT, CDR2 SNEGSKA (reference sequence). The CDR3 length is 19 residues. The CDR3 is CSASRESAGRVRTSYKQYF. DNA for the CDR3: TGCAGTGCGTCTCGAGAATCGGCAGGGAGGGTAAGAACCTCCTACAAGCAGTACTTC.

This clonotype was seen only a few times. The chain has TRBV20-1 and TRBJ1-2; D possibly corresponds to TRBD1 (6 bases). With 6 bases removed from V and 3 bases from J, the gap between germline ends came to 14 bases. Germline V gene lookup returns CDR1 DFQATT and CDR2 SNEGSKA (reference sequence). This CDR3 contains 13 residues. This chain's CDR3 is CSAERTEHYGYTF. The CDR3 DNA is TGCAGTGCAGAGAGGACAGAACACTATGGCTACACCTTC.

There are many counts of this clonotype. This rearrangement joins TRBV20-1 to TRBJ1-1; D ambiguous. This CDR3 has 13 residues. The V gene's germline CDR1 is DFQATT and CDR2 SNEGSKA (reference sequence). The chain's CDR3 is CSVPGQSNTEAFF. The CDR3 DNA is TGCAGCGTCCCTGGGCAGTCGAACACTGAAGCTTTCTTT.

This clonotype was counted between two and nine times. Germline and junction disagree at one end, which may indicate a read error. The rearrangement links TRBV2 to TRBJ2-7, with TRBD2 identical over 11 bases. This CDR3 is built from 15 residues. Germline assignment: CDR1 SNHLY and CDR2 FYNNEI. The CDR3 here is CVSSPGTSGPYEQYF. CDR3 sequence (DNA): TGTGTCAGCAGTCCCGGGACTAGCGGTCCCTACGAGCAGTACTTC.

The J gene is TRBJ2-5, the V gene TRBV19; TRBD1 agrees at 7 bases. Germline V gene data show CDR1 as LNHDA and CDR2 as SQIVND (reference sequence). V gave up 9 bases and J gave up 1 base; unmatched junction bases: 8. This CDR3 spans 14 amino acids. The CDR3 region is CASSGTDLQETQYF. The CDR3 nucleotides are TGTGCCAGCTCCGGGACAGACCTCCAAGAGACCCAGTACTTC.

The rearrangement links TRBV2 to TRBJ1-2; possible D gene TRBD1, 6 bases. The V and J ends lost 4 bases and 8 bases respectively, with 17 bases between them. The CDR3 contains 14 residues. CDR1 is SNHLY, CDR2 FYNNEI, per germline. Here the CDR3 reads CASSVEGGRFGYTF. CDR3 nucleotide sequence: TGTGCCAGCAGTGTAGAAGGGGGGCGCTTCGGCTACACCTTC.

V and J are TRBV12-3 or TRBV12-4 and TRBJ2-5; D possibly uses TRBD1 or TRBD2 (5 bases each). V lost 4 bases, J lost 7 bases, and 10 bases lay in between. The CDR3 has 12 residues. The CDR3 nucleotides are TGTGCCAGCAGTTCGGGGCGGAGGACCCAGTACTTC. Translated, it gives CASSSGRRTQYF.

Ten or more counts support this clonotype. The CDR3 region has the DNA TGTGCCAGCCTCGGACAGAGCTACGAGCAGTACTTC. Amino acids: CASLGQSYEQYF. V and J are TRBV6-1 and TRBJ2-7; possibly TRBD1 for D (6 bases). This CDR3 is 12 amino acids long. The V gene's germline CDR1 is MNHNS and CDR2 SASEGT. V dropped 8 bases and J dropped 3 bases, with 11 bases sitting between them.